A single sample is the source of the 9 T cell receptor beta chains below, sequenced in a study of shared clonotypes between healthy human individuals (TCRdb year 2020). Library preparation used the immunoSEQ multiplex PCR assay. TCRdb limited this immuneACCESS table to in-frame rearrangements with V and J called. A share of clones is missing; checked studies link under half to unresolved V genes, and the rest is unexplained. The sample contains about half a million clones, roughly 80% of them found a single time. The leading ten clones occupy less than 15% of the sample. Sequenced input: PBMCs. These receptors all stem from a middle-aged woman in good health. Some clones in this sample may be carry-over from other donors' samples.

V gene TRBV5-1 combines with J gene TRBJ2-1, with TRBD2 matching over 14 bases. V trimming: 4 bases; J trimming: 8 bases; junction bases outside the gene matches: 5. The CDR3 consists of 15 residues. Germline V gene sequence: CDR1 SGHRS, CDR2 YFSETQ. Written as DNA, the CDR3 is TGCGCCAGCAGCACCGGGACTAGCGGGAGTTATGAGCAGTTCTTC. It is translated as CASSTGTSGSYEQFF.

The chain combines TRBV7-2 with TRBJ2-4, with D possibly matching TRBD2 (5 bases). The CDR3 contains 17 residues. V was cut by 0 bases and J by 7 bases, with 19 bases left in between. Germline V gives CDR1 SGHTA, CDR2 FQGNSA. This CDR3 reads CASSLALSLASGNIQYF. CDR3 nucleotides: TGTGCCAGCAGCTTAGCACTTAGCCTCGCTTCGGGGAACATTCAGTACTTC.

The gene calls are TRBV27 and TRBJ2-2, with unresolved D. CDR3 length: 13 amino acids. CDR1 MNHEY and CDR2 SMNVEV come from the germline V gene (reference sequence). Trimming shortened V by 3 bases and J by 7 bases, and 9 bases separated the two germline ends. For the CDR3, the DNA is TGTGCCAGCAGTTTCAAGGTGAACGGGGAGCTGTTTTTT. This sequence encodes CASSFKVNGELFF.

The chain joins TRBV9 to TRBJ2-2, with D unresolved. The length of the CDR3 is 13 residues. The germline gives CDR1 SGDLS, CDR2 YYNGEE. V was shortened by 6 bases and J by 2 bases, with 8 bases between the two germline ends. The CDR3 here is CASTRSNTGELFF. CDR3 coding DNA: TGTGCCAGCACTAGGAGCAACACCGGGGAGCTGTTTTTT.

This chain connects TRBV28 to TRBJ1-3; a possible D gene is TRBD1 (6 bases). Trimming shortened V by 6 bases and J by 3 bases, and 15 bases separated the two germline ends. Germline lookup yields CDR1 MDHEN and CDR2 SYDVKM. The CDR3 is made up of 15 amino acids. CDR3 sequence: CASRAGHTLGNTIYF. The CDR3 DNA reads as TGTGCCAGCAGGGCGGGACACACCCTTGGAAACACCATATATTTT.

This sequence joins TRBV6-1 and TRBJ2-3, with 8 positions matching TRBD2. CDR3 size: 14 residues. The germline CDR1 and CDR2 sequences are MNHNS and SASEGT. V was clipped by 10 bases and J by 2 bases; unmatched bases: 8. The CDR3 is CAKKLAAPTDTQYF. The CDR3 DNA is TGTGCCAAAAAACTAGCGGCCCCCACAGATACGCAGTATTTT.

The CDR3 DNA reads TGTGCCAGCAGTGTGAGGGACAATCAGCCCCAGCATTTT. It yields the protein CASSVRDNQPQHF. The chain links TRBV6-4 to TRBJ1-5; D is uncertain. The CDR3 has 13 amino acids. CDR1 MRHNA and CDR2 SNTAGT come from the germline V gene. Trimming cost V 4 bases and J 3 bases, with 7 bases left between them.

This clone was counted once. V gene TRBV7-2 combines with J gene TRBJ2-7, with D possibly TRBD1 on 6 matching bases. The V gene's germline CDR1 is SGHTA and CDR2 FQGNSA. Trimming pared 1 base from V and 3 bases from J, leaving 13 bases between. The CDR3 has 15 amino acids. The CDR3 here is CASSLGIIRGYEQYF. The CDR3 nucleotides are TGTGCCAGCAGCTTAGGTATCATCAGGGGCTACGAGCAGTACTTC.

The table lists this clone with a few counts. The rearrangement joins TRBV4-2 to TRBJ2-3, with a possible D match to TRBD2 (6 bases). The V gene's germline CDR1 is LGHNA and CDR2 YNFKEQ. The V end lost 4 bases, the J end lost 0 bases, and 17 bases lay between the germline ends. This CDR3 has 17 amino acids. The CDR3 sequence: CASSPWGSAGSTDTQYF. As DNA, the CDR3 is TGTGCCAGCAGCCCATGGGGTAGTGCGGGAAGCACAGATACGCAGTATTTT.